Below, 4 T cell receptor beta chains from the same sample are listed, as sequenced in a study of T-cell reconstitution after alpha-beta-depleted transplantation in children (dated by TCRdb to the mid-2010s). Library preparation used PCR. Instrument used: Illumina HiSeq 2500. To normalize quantification of the TCRbeta repertoire, the TCR libraries were built with molecular barcoding that relied on unique molecular identifiers. In-frame beta chains were kept once TCRdb had trimmed the public reads at Q25 with fastp and called clones with MiXCR. A single entry per CDR3 protein holds the most common genes and DNA from its merged rows. Present in this sample are approximately 200,000 distinct CDR3 sequences, more than 12% of which were seen just once. The ten most abundant clones make up 13% of the sample. The starting material was PBMCs from the stem cell graft donor, obtained from the stem cell graft. Receptors originate from a human donor who donated a stem cell graft to a child with acute lymphoblastic leukemia.

This clonotype has ten or more counts. This chain connects TRBV5-1 to TRBJ2-1; 8 bases map to TRBD1. Germline V gives CDR1 SGHRS, CDR2 YFSETQ. The CDR3 totals 16 residues. J gave up 2 bases and V 4 bases, and 8 bases lay outside the gene matches. As DNA, the CDR3 is TGCGCCAGCAGCCTCGGCTACAGGGGGGCCTACAATGAGCAGTTCTTC. Encoded protein: CASSLGYRGAYNEQFF.

This clonotype was detected many times. The chain couples TRBV12-3 or TRBV12-4 to TRBJ2-5; 10 bases match TRBD1. Trimming cost V 6 bases and J 3 bases; bases outside gene matches: 7. There are 15 residues in the CDR3. Here the CDR3 reads CASSFPGTGEETQYF. The CDR3 nucleotides read TGTGCCAGCAGCTTTCCGGGGACAGGGGAAGAGACCCAGTACTTC.

This clonotype was recorded at least ten times. A junction boundary mismatches the germline segment, possibly from a read error. This chain joins TRBV9 and TRBJ2-5; maybe TRBD1 (6 bases). The germline V gene encodes CDR1 SGDLS and CDR2 YYNGEE. The CDR3 has 12 amino acids. CDR3 sequence reads: CASSVVGGRPNF. Here the CDR3 DNA reads TGTGCCAGCAGCGTAGTAGGGGGACGGCCGAACTTC.

This chain links TRBV7-2 with TRBJ2-7; TRBD2 aligns across 9 bases. Germline values: CDR1 SGHTA, CDR2 FQGNSA. Germline trimming cut 5 bases from V and 3 bases from J; bases unmatched to any gene: 8. CDR3 size: 15 residues. The CDR3 loop is CASSPSGTTGYEQYF. The CDR3 bases are TGTGCCAGCAGCCCTAGCGGGACTACCGGCTACGAGCAGTACTTC.